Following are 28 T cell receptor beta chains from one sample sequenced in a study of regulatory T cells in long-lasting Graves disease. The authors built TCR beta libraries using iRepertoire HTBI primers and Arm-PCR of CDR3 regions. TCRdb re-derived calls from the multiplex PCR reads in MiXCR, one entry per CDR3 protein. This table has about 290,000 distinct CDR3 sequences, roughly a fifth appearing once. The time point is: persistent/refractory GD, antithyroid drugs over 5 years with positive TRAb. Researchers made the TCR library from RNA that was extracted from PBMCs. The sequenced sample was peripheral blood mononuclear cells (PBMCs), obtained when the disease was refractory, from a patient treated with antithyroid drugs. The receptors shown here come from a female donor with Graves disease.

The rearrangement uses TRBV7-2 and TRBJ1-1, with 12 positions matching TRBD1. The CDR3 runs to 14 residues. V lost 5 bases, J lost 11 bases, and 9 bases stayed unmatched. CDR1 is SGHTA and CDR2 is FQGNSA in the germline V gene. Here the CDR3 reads CASSPGQGASPAFF. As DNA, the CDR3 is TGTGCCAGCAGCCCGGGACAGGGGGCGAGTCCGGCTTTCTTT.

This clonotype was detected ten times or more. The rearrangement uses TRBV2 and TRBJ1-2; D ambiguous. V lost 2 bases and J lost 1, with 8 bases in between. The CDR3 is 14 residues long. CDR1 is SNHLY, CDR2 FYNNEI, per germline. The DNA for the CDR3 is TGTGCCAGCAGTGAAATCGCCAGTAACTATGGCTACACCTTC. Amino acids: CASSEIASNYGYTF.

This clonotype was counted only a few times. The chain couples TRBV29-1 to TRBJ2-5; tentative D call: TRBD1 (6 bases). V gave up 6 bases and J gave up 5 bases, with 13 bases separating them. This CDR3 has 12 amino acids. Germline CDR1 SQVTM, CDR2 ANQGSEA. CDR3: CSVQGPSETQYF. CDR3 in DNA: TGCAGCGTCCAGGGGCCATCGGAGACCCAGTACTTC. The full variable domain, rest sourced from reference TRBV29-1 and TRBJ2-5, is SAVISQKPSRDICQRGTSLTIQCQVDSQVTMMFWYRQQPGQSLTLIATANQGSEATYESGFVIDKFPISRPNLTFSTLTVSNMSPEDSSIYLCSVQGPSETQYFGPGTRLLVL.

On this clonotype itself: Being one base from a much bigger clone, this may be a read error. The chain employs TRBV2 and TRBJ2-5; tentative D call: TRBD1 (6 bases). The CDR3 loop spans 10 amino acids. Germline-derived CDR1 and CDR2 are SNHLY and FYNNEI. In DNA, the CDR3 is TGTGTCAGCAGGGGTGGTACCGTTTACTTC. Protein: CVSRGGTVYF.

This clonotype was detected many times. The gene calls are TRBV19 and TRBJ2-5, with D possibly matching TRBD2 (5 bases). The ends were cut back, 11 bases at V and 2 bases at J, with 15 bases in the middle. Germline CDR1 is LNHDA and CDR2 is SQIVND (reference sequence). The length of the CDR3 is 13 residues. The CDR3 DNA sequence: TGTGCCGCGGGCAGTGCGGGTCAAGAGACCCAGTACTTC. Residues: CAAGSAGQETQYF. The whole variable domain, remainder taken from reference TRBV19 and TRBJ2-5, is DGGITQSPKYLFRKEGQNVTLSCEQNLNHDAMYWYRQDPGQGLRLIYYSQIVNDFQKGDIAEGYSVSREKKESFPLTVTSAQKNPTAFYLCAAGSAGQETQYFGPGTRLLVL.

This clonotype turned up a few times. Here the CDR3 reads CASSQGPLETQYF. In DNA form, the CDR3 reads TGTGCCAGCAGCCAAGGCCCCTTAGAGACCCAGTACTTC. The chain is built from TRBV4-2 and TRBJ2-5; D unclear. The V gene lost 1 base and the J gene lost 4 bases, with 7 bases spanning the gap. Germline CDR1 is LGHNA and CDR2 is YNFKEQ. The CDR3 is 13 residues long.

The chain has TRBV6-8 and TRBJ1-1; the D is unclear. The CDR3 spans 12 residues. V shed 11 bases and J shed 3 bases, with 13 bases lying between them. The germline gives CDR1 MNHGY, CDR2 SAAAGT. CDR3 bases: TGTGCCGGCAACCGGCGGGACACTGAAGCTTTCTTT. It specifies CAGNRRDTEAFF.

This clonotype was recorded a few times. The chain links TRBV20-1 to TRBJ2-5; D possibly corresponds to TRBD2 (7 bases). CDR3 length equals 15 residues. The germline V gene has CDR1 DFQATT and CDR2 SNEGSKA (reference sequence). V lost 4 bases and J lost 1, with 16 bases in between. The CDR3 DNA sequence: TGCAGTGCTAACCCCCCGGGGGGCGCCCAAGAGACCCAGTACTTC. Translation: CSANPPGGAQETQYF.

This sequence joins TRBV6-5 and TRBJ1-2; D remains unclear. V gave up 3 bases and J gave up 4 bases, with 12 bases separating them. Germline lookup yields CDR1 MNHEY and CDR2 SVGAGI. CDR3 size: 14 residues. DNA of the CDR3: TGTGCCAGCAGTTATAACGCGGCTCCCTATGGCTACACCTTC. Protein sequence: CASSYNAAPYGYTF.

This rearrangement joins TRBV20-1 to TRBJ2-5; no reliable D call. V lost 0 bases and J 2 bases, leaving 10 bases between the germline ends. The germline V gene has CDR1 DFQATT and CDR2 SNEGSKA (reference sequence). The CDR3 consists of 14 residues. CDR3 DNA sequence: TGCAGTGCTAGAGATCCCCAGCGACAAGAGACCCAGTACTTC. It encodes CSARDPQRQETQYF.

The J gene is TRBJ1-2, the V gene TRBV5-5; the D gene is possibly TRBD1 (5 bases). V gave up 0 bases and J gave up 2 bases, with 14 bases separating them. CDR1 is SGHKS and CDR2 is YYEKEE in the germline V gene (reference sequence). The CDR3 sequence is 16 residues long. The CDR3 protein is CASSLAPTRGNYGYTF. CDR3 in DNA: TGTGCCAGCAGCTTGGCCCCCACAAGGGGAAACTATGGCTACACCTTC.

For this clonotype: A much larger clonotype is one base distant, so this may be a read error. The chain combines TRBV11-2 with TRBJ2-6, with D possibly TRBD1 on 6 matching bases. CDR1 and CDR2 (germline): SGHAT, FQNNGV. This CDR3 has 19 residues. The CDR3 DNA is TGTGTCAGCAGCTTATGGGGTGGACAGCCGGGCTCTGGGGCCAACGTCCTGACTTTC. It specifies CVSSLWGGQPGSGANVLTF.

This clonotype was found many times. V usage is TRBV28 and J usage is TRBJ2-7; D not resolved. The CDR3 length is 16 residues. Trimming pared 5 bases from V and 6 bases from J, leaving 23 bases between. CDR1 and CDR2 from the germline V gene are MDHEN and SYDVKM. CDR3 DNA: TGTGCCAGCAGTCAGAACTTAGGTTTCAACCCCTCCGAGCAGTACTTC. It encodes CASSQNLGFNPSEQYF.

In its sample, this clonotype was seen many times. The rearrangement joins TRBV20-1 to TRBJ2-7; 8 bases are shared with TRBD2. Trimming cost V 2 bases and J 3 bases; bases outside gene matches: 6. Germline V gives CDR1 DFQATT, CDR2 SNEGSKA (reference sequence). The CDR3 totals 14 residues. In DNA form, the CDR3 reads TGCAGTGCTAGAAAGACTAGCGCATTCTACGAGCAGTACTTC. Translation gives CSARKTSAFYEQYF.

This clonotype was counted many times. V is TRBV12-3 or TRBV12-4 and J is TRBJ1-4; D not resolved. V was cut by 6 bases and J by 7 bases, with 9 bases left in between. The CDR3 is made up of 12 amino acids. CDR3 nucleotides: TGTGCCAGCAGGCGAACGGTTGAAAAACTGTTTTTT. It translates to CASRRTVEKLFF.

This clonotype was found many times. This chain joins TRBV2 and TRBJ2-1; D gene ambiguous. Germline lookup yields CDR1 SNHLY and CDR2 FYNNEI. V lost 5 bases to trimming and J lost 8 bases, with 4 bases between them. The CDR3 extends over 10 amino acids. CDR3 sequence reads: CASSWDEQFF. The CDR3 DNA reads TGTGCCAGCAGTTGGGATGAGCAGTTCTTC.

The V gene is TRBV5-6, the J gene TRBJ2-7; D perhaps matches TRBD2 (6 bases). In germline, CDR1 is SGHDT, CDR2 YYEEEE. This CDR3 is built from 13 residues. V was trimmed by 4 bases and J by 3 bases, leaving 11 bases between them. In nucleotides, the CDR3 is TGTGCCAGCAGCCGGGACTTTAACTACGAGCAGTACTTC. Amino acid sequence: CASSRDFNYEQYF.

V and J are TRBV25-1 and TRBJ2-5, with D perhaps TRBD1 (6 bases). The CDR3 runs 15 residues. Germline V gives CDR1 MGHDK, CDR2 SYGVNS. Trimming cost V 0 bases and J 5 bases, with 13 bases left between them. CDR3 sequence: CASSEYRGGAETQYF. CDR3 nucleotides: TGTGCCAGCAGTGAATATCGAGGGGGAGCGGAGACCCAGTACTTC.

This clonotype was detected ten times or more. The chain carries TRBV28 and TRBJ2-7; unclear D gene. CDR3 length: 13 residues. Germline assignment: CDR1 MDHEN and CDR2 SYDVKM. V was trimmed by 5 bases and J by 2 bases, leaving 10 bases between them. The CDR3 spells CASSSVSAYEQYF. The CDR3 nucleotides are TGTGCCAGCAGTAGCGTCTCTGCCTACGAGCAGTACTTC.

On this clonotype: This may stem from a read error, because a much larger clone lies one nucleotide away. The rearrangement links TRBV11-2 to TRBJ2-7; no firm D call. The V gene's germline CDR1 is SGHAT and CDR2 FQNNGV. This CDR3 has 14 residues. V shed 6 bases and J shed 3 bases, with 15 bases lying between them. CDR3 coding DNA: TGTGCCAGCAGGATAGGGCTTTCGGGCTACGAGCAGTACTTC. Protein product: CASRIGLSGYEQYF.

The chain's CDR3 is CASSYDVGASYNEQFF. The DNA for the CDR3 is TGTGCCAGCAGTTACGACGTGGGAGCATCCTACAATGAGCAGTTCTTC. The chain uses TRBV6-5 and TRBJ2-1; weak D call: TRBD2 (5 bases). The germline gives CDR1 MNHEY, CDR2 SVGAGI. CDR3 length: 16 amino acids. V dropped 2 bases and J dropped 1 base, with 12 bases sitting between them.

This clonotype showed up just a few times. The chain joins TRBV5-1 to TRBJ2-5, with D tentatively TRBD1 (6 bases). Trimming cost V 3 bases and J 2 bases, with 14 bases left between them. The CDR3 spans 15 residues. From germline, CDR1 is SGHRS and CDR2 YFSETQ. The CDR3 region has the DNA TGCGCCAGCAGCTCCCGGGACACCAGGCAAGAGACCCAGTACTTC. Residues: CASSSRDTRQETQYF.

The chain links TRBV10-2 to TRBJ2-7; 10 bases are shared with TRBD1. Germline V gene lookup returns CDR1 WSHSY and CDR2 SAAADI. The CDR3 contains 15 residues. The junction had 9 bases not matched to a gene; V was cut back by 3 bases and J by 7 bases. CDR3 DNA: TGCGCCAGCAGTGACCGCCGACAGGGGGCGCGAGAGCAGTACTTC. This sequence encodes CASSDRRQGAREQYF.

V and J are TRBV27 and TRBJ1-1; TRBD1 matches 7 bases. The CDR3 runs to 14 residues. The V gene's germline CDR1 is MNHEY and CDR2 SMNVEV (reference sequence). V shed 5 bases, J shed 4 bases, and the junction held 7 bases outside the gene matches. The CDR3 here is CASSVRGGGTEAFF. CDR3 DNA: TGTGCCAGCAGTGTCAGGGGGGGGGGCACTGAAGCTTTCTTT.

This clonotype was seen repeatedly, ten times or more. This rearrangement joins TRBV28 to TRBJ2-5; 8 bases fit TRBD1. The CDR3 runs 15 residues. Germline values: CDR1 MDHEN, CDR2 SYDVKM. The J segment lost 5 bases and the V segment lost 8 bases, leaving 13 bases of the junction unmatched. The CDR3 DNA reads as TGTGCCAGCGGGGTCGGAACAGGGGGTTACGAGACCCAGTACTTC. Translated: CASGVGTGGYETQYF.

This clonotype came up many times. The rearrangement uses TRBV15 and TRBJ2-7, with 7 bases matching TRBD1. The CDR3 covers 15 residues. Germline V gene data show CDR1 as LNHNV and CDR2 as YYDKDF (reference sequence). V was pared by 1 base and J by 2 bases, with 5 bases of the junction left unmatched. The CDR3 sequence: CATSRGGQATYEQYF. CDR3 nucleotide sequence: TGTGCCACCAGCAGAGGAGGACAGGCCACCTACGAGCAGTACTTC.

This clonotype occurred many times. The CDR3 sequence is CASSLRTSYEQYF. The CDR3 DNA follows: TGTGCCAGCAGCTTAAGAACTAGCTACGAGCAGTACTTC. This chain links TRBV7-2 with TRBJ2-7; maybe TRBD2 (5 bases). CDR3 size: 13 residues. From germline, CDR1 is SGHTA and CDR2 FQGNSA. Trimming removed 2 bases at V and 3 bases at J, with 8 bases between.

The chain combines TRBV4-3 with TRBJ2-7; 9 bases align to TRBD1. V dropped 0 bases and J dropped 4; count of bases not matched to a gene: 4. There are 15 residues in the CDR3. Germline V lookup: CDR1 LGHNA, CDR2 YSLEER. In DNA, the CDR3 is TGCGCCAGCAGCCAAGAAAGGGACAGGGAGTACGAGCAGTACTTC. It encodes CASSQERDREYEQYF.